This is a list of T cell receptor beta chains from one sample in a study of blood T cell repertoires in COVID-19. Produced via immunoSEQ multiplex PCR; TCRdb's table is partial and in-frame only. The table includes 150,000 to 200,000 clones, roughly four fifths detected once. What was sequenced was peripheral blood. These receptors were taken from a woman aged 80 or older with COVID-19, enrolled during active disease. CDR3s include the opening cysteine and the closing phenylalanine or tryptophan. A D gene is named only where the DNA matches it firmly. Clone size is stated in some rows and not others, as once, few, many or a class when expanded.

TRBJ2-2,TRBV7-3,.,TRBD1,TGTGCCAGCAGCGGGATGGGGACAGTAAACACCGGGGAGCTGTTTTTT,CASSGMGTVNTGELFF
TRBJ1-4,TRBV5-4,.,.,TGTGCCAGCAGCTTGGGAGTCAACGCAGGAGAAAAACTGTTTTTT,CASSLGVNAGEKLFF
TRBJ2-1,TRBV24-1,once,.,TGTGCCACCAGTTTACTCAGGTGGGGCCTGGGATCCTACAATGAGCAGTTCTTC,CATSLLRWGLGSYNEQFF
TRBJ2-4,TRBV18,.,TRBD1,TGTGCCAGCTCGCCGATACCGGGACAGGGGGCGTCGGCCAAAAACATTCAGTACTTC,CASSPIPGQGASAKNIQYF
TRBJ1-4,TRBV12-3/TRBV12-4,.,TRBD1,TGTGCCAGCAGATCCGGGACAGGGATGAAACTGTTTTTT,CASRSGTGMKLFF
TRBJ1-3,TRBV7-3,once,.,TGTGCCAGCAGCTACGGTCCCGGGACTTCTGGAAACACCATATATTTT,CASSYGPGTSGNTIYF
TRBJ2-5,TRBV6-5,.,TRBD1,TGTGCCAGCAGCGAGCGGGGACAGGGATGGGAGACCCAGTACTTC,CASSERGQGWETQYF
TRBJ1-1,TRBV5-6,.,TRBD1,TGTGCCAGCAGCTTAATAGACAGGGACACTGAAGCTTTCTTT,CASSLIDRDTEAFF
TRBJ1-1,TRBV7-2,.,.,TGTGCCAGCAGCTTAGACAGGGCTGAAGCTTTCTTT,CASSLDRAEAFF
TRBJ2-7,TRBV18,.,.,TGTGCCAGCTCATTATACCGGGACTGGCCGAGAAACGAGCAGTACTTC,CASSLYRDWPRNEQYF
TRBJ2-3,TRBV28,.,.,TGTGCCAGCAGGACAGTGCCAGATACGCAGTATTTT,CASRTVPDTQYF
TRBJ1-1,TRBV5-1,.,.,TGCGCCACCAACCCGGGCCCGGGACGAGGGGGCACTGAAGCTTTCTTT,CATNPGPGRGGTEAFF
TRBJ2-7,TRBV29-1,.,TRBD2,TGCAGCGTTGAAGGGGGACTAGAGAAGTACTTC,CSVEGGLEKYF
TRBJ2-3,TRBV18,.,.,TGTGCCAGCCACCCACTAGCCAGGGCCATAGATACGCAGTATTTT,CASHPLARAIDTQYF
TRBJ2-7,TRBV6-5,.,TRBD1,TGTGCCAGCAGATTCTACACAGGGGTGGCCTACGAGCAGTACTTC,CASRFYTGVAYEQYF
TRBJ2-3,TRBV24-1,.,.,TGTGCCACCAGTGATCCGCTCGCAGGTACTCATACGCAGTATTTT,CATSDPLAGTHTQYF
TRBJ1-1,TRBV18,.,TRBD1,TGTGCCAGCTCACCACCAGGGACAGGGGTTTGGACTGAAGCTTTCTTT,CASSPPGTGVWTEAFF
TRBJ2-1,TRBV27,.,TRBD2,TGTGCCAGCAGTTTAGGCCTAGCGGGAAACAATGAGCAGTTCTTC,CASSLGLAGNNEQFF
TRBJ2-7,TRBV3-1/TRBV3-2,.,.,TGTGCCAGCAGCCAAGTATATGAGCAGTACTTC,CASSQVYEQYF